This is a list of T cell receptor beta chains from one sample in a study of cytomegalovirus exposure and HLA in healthy donors. Some clones are missing from TCRdb's copy, which holds only in-frame ones; the method was immunoSEQ multiplex PCR. The table records fewer than 150,000 clones, about 80% of them present only once. Sequences were obtained from PBMCs. The receptors here all came from a man in his forties or fifties in good health and CMV-seropositive. Both conserved end residues are part of each CDR3. D genes are given only for firm matches. For some rows the clone size is stated as once, few or many, or as a class when expanded; others skip it.

J | size | D | V | DNA | CDR3
TRBJ1-5 | . | . | TRBV5-5 | TGTGCCAGCAGCTTGGGGCCAGGGAAAGCAGGGAGCAATCAGCCCCAGCATTTT | CASSLGPGKAGSNQPQHF
TRBJ2-7 | . | . | TRBV28 | TGTGCCAGCAGTTTAACAGGGTTACGGGACGAGCAGTACTTC | CASSLTGLRDEQYF
TRBJ2-1 | . | TRBD2 | TRBV2 | TGTGCCAGCAGAACGGGACTAGCGGGACCCGAGCAGTTCTTC | CASRTGLAGPEQFF
TRBJ1-6 | . | TRBD1 | TRBV7-2 | TGTGCCAGCAGCCGTAACAGGGGGCGGTCACCCCTCCACTTT | CASSRNRGRSPLHF
TRBJ1-4 | . | . | TRBV5-1 | TGCGCCAGCAGCTTGGAAGGGGGTACTGAAAAACTGTTTTTT | CASSLEGGTEKLFF
TRBJ2-1 | . | TRBD2 | TRBV19 | TGTGCCAGTAGTATATCACTAGCGGGAAGGTACAATGAGCAGTTCTTC | CASSISLAGRYNEQFF
TRBJ2-3 | few | TRBD2 | TRBV29-1 | TGCAGCGTTGAAGAGGGCGGGGGGGCAGCAGATACGCAGTATTTT | CSVEEGGGAADTQYF
TRBJ2-2 | . | TRBD1 | TRBV10-3 | TGTGCCATCAGTTCCGGGACAGGGAACACCGGGGAGCTGTTTTTT | CAISSGTGNTGELFF
TRBJ2-3 | . | TRBD2 | TRBV30 | TGTGCCTGCCGACTAGCGGGAGCCTCAGATACGCAGTATTTT | CACRLAGASDTQYF
TRBJ1-5 | . | TRBD1 | TRBV7-2 | TGTGCCAGCAGCTTACTATGGACAGGCGGTCAGCCCCAGCATTTT | CASSLLWTGGQPQHF
TRBJ1-2 | . | TRBD1 | TRBV10-3 | TGTGCCATCAGTCGACAGGGGTATGGCTACACCTTC | CAISRQGYGYTF
TRBJ1-2 | few | TRBD1 | TRBV5-6 | TGTGCCAGCAGCCTACCGGACAGGCATGGCTACACCTTC | CASSLPDRHGYTF